This TCR beta chain was documented in a study of blood T cell repertoires in COVID-19. Background on the study: The United States, Italy and Spain provided the acute and convalescent COVID-19 samples.

With 2 bases clipped from V and 7 bases from J, the junction kept 5 bases outside the gene matches. The length of the CDR3 is 14 residues. Germline V gene sequence: CDR1 SNHLY, CDR2 FYNNEI. Per the study methods: By means of reference gene primer amplification, nucleated cell counts were estimated. The method was immunoSEQ multiplex PCR; TCRdb's version includes in-frame clones alone and lacks a portion of them. For V, J and clone size, that table is used; D and trimming come from the DNA. The sample contains approximately 28,000 clones, 90% of which appear only once. The material sequenced was peripheral blood. This sequence originates from a man in his 70s with active or convalescent COVID-19. The chain recombines TRBV2 with TRBJ2-5; TRBD1 aligns across 9 bases. The CDR3 loop is CASSENRGQGTQYF. In DNA, the CDR3 is TGTGCCAGCAGTGAAAACAGGGGGCAGGGGACCCAGTACTTC.